These 26 T cell receptor beta chains originate from one sample sequenced in a study of blood T cell repertoires in COVID-19. TCRdb's copy holds only in-frame clones and misses some; the assay was immunoSEQ multiplex PCR. The sample holds under 300,000 clones, around 90% seen once. Sequenced input: PBMCs or T cells enriched from blood (not recorded which). These TCRs come from a woman between 25 and 40 years old who had recovered from COVID-19.

V usage is TRBV28 and J usage is TRBJ1-2, with TRBD1 as a possible D gene (5 bases). Germline V gene lookup returns CDR1 MDHEN and CDR2 SYDVKM. This CDR3 has 17 amino acids. The V end lost 6 bases, the J end lost 4 bases, and 24 bases lay between the germline ends. Here the CDR3 reads CASSRIAGTPLRYGYTF. The CDR3 DNA reads TGTGCCAGCAGCCGGATTGCGGGGACGCCGCTACGCTATGGCTACACCTTC.

The genes are TRBV7-9 and TRBJ1-1, with TRBD1 as a possible D gene (5 bases). Per germline, CDR1 SEHNR and CDR2 FQNEAQ (reference sequence). The CDR3 contains 13 residues. The ends were cut back, 5 bases at V and 0 bases at J, with 7 bases in the middle. The CDR3 bases are TGTGCCAGCAGCCAACAGGTGAACACTGAAGCTTTCTTT. Its protein is CASSQQVNTEAFF.

The chain employs TRBV7-3 and TRBJ2-2; D possibly corresponds to TRBD2 (6 bases). The CDR3 loop spans 16 amino acids. Germline-derived CDR1 and CDR2 are SGHTA and FQGTGA. V lost 2 bases and J lost 3, with 13 bases in between. CDR3 protein: CASSLGGSVYTGELFF. CDR3 DNA: TGTGCCAGCAGCTTAGGAGGGAGCGTGTACACCGGGGAGCTGTTTTTT.

The genes are TRBV27 and TRBJ1-1; D might be TRBD1 (6 bases). Germline CDR1 and CDR2: MNHEY and SMNVEV (reference sequence). Trimming left V 3 bases short and J 3 bases short, with 11 bases between. CDR3 length: 14 residues. CDR3 in amino acids: CASSLGHKDTEAFF. Here the CDR3 DNA reads TGTGCCAGCAGTTTGGGACACAAGGACACTGAAGCTTTCTTT.

This chain joins TRBV7-8 and TRBJ1-1; D is unclear. This CDR3 is built from 15 residues. The germline gives CDR1 SGHVS, CDR2 FQNEAQ. V was clipped by 0 bases and J by 1 base, with 9 bases between them. In DNA form, the CDR3 reads TGTGCCAGCAGCTTAGCTCGGGTGGGGAACACTGAAGCTTTCTTT. It is translated as CASSLARVGNTEAFF.

The CDR3 coding sequence is TGTGCCAGCAGCTTAGTCCCGGGTGTGGGCTACGAGCAGTACTTC. Amino acid sequence: CASSLVPGVGYEQYF. This rearrangement joins TRBV7-2 to TRBJ2-7; D is unresolved. Germline values: CDR1 SGHTA, CDR2 FQGNSA. The ends were cut back, 1 base at V and 3 bases at J, with 13 bases in the middle. This CDR3 contains 15 residues.

About this clone: The junction shows a germline mismatch at one end, possibly a read error. This sequence joins TRBV29-1 and TRBJ2-7, with 9 bases aligning to TRBD1. CDR3 size: 15 residues. CDR1 and CDR2 (germline): SQVTM, ANQGSEA. The CDR3 DNA reads as TGCAGCGTGGAAGGGACAGGGAGCGGGCCCTACGAGCAGTACTTC. Protein product: CSVEGTGSGPYEQYF.

This clone was detected once. The rearrangement uses TRBV24-1 and TRBJ2-3, with 9 positions matching TRBD1. Trimming removed 2 bases from V and 2 bases from J; junction bases left unmatched: 1. The CDR3 contains 15 residues. Germline V gives CDR1 KGHDR, CDR2 SFDVKD. CDR3 sequence (DNA): TGTGCCACCAGTGATTCACAGGGGGCCACAGATACGCAGTATTTT. Translating it yields CATSDSQGATDTQYF.

The genes are TRBV7-9 and TRBJ1-5, with 10 bases aligning to TRBD1. V dropped 5 bases and J dropped 1; count of bases not matched to a gene: 5. The CDR3 length is 16 residues. Germline loops: CDR1 SEHNR, CDR2 FQNEAQ (reference sequence). The DNA for the CDR3 is TGTGCCAGCAGCACCGGACAGGGGGGAAGCAATCAGCCCCAGCATTTT. Its translation: CASSTGQGGSNQPQHF.

The V and J genes are TRBV7-3 and TRBJ1-1; D uncertain. The length of the CDR3 is 13 residues. Germline V gene data show CDR1 as SGHTA and CDR2 as FQGTGA. Trimming pared 2 bases from V and 1 base from J, leaving 5 bases between. CDR3 loop: CASSLSRNTEAFF. Written as DNA, the CDR3 is TGTGCCAGCAGCTTATCCCGGAACACTGAAGCTTTCTTT.

The CDR3 loop is CASSITALGGRANSREQYF. The CDR3, as DNA: TGCGCCAGCAGTATTACAGCCCTAGGCGGGAGGGCCAATTCCCGCGAGCAGTACTTC. This chain uses TRBV4-1 with TRBJ2-7; 9 bases are shared with TRBD2. From germline, CDR1 is MGHRA and CDR2 YSYEKL. CDR3 length: 19 amino acids. V was clipped by 6 bases and J by 6 bases; unmatched bases: 24.

The chain uses TRBV5-4 and TRBJ2-7, with 9 bases matching TRBD1. The trim removed 0 bases at V and 6 bases at J, leaving 10 bases unmatched. This CDR3 is 16 amino acids long. Germline-derived CDR1 and CDR2 are SGHNT and YYREEE (reference sequence). CDR3 DNA sequence: TGTGCCAGCAGCTTGGGCGGGACAGGGACCTCTCGCGAGCAGTACTTC. This encodes CASSLGGTGTSREQYF.

The chain couples TRBV6-2 or TRBV6-3 to TRBJ2-5; 14 bases map to TRBD2. The CDR3 has 18 residues. Germline V gives CDR1 MNHEY, CDR2 SVGEGT. With V trimmed by 3 bases and J by 4 bases, 10 bases remained unmatched. CDR3 DNA: TGTGCCAGCAGTTATTGGGGACTAGCGGGAGTGAGTGGAGAGACCCAGTACTTC. Its translation is CASSYWGLAGVSGETQYF.

V and J are TRBV30 and TRBJ1-2; D is undetermined. Trimming removed 3 bases at V and 0 bases at J, with 20 bases between. This CDR3 has 17 amino acids. Germline assignment: CDR1 GTSNPN and CDR2 SVGIG (reference sequence). In DNA form, the CDR3 reads TGTGCCTGGAGGGGTTTTGCGCGAACAGATCCTAACTATGGCTACACCTTC. Translated, it gives CAWRGFARTDPNYGYTF.

The chain joins TRBV7-8 to TRBJ2-7; 9 nucleotides line up with TRBD2. This CDR3 is built from 15 residues. CDR1 and CDR2 (germline): SGHVS, FQNEAQ. The trim removed 4 bases at V and 2 bases at J, leaving 6 bases unmatched. The CDR3 DNA reads as TGTGCCAGCAGCTCCCGACTAGCGGAAGCCTACGAGCAGTACTTC. It is translated as CASSSRLAEAYEQYF.

The chain uses TRBV11-3 and TRBJ2-3; D call uncertain. Germline lookup yields CDR1 SGHNT and CDR2 YENEEA. Trimming removed 3 bases from V and 4 bases from J, with 5 bases in between. The CDR3 spans 12 residues. As DNA, the CDR3 is TGTGCCAGCAGCTTTACAGCAGATACGCAGTATTTT. Encoded protein: CASSFTADTQYF.

The sample holds one count of this clone. This chain links TRBV6-5 with TRBJ1-2; 7 bases fit TRBD1. The V gene end was trimmed by 5 bases and the J gene end by 4 bases; junction bases not matched to a gene: 4. Germline CDR1 and CDR2: MNHEY and SVGAGI. The CDR3 loop spans 13 amino acids. The DNA of the CDR3 is TGTGCCAGCAGTCAGACAGGGTTCTATGGCTACACCTTC. It translates to CASSQTGFYGYTF.

The gene calls are TRBV7-9 and TRBJ1-1; a possible D gene is TRBD1 (6 bases). This CDR3 contains 15 residues. V shed 5 bases and J shed 7 bases, with 20 bases lying between them. The V gene's germline CDR1 is SEHNR and CDR2 FQNEAQ (reference sequence). CDR3 DNA sequence: TGTGCCAGCAGCCCCCCGCGGACAGCACACAATGAAGCTTTCTTT. Its translation: CASSPPRTAHNEAFF.

V usage is TRBV27 and J usage is TRBJ1-4, with 10 bases aligning to TRBD1. With 5 bases clipped from V and 7 bases from J, the junction kept 4 bases outside the gene matches. CDR1 MNHEY and CDR2 SMNVEV come from the germline V gene (reference sequence). This CDR3 has 14 residues. This CDR3 reads CASSRTGGGEKLFF. DNA of the CDR3: TGTGCCAGCAGTCGGACAGGGGGAGGTGAAAAACTGTTTTTT. Together with reference TRBV27 and TRBJ1-4, the CDR3 gives the full variable domain: EAQVTQNPRYLITVTGKKLTVTCSQNMNHEYMSWYRQDPGLGLRQIYYSMNVEVTDKGDVPEGYKVSRKEKRNFPLILESPSPNQTSLYFCASSRTGGGEKLFFGSGTQLSVL.

The rearrangement links TRBV28 to TRBJ2-5; TRBD2 matches 9 bases. The CDR3 runs to 15 residues. Germline V gene sequence: CDR1 MDHEN, CDR2 SYDVKM. The ends lost 8 bases at V and 1 base at J; junction bases unmatched: 8. The CDR3 region is CASQILAGIQETQYF. CDR3 bases: TGTGCCAGCCAGATCCTAGCGGGAATCCAAGAGACCCAGTACTTC.

This clone is a singleton in its sample. The CDR3 sequence is CASSPIGTSGIDEQFF. CDR3 DNA: TGTGCCAGCTCACCGATCGGCACTAGCGGGATAGATGAGCAGTTCTTC. This sequence joins TRBV18 and TRBJ2-1; 10 bases line up with TRBD2. The CDR3 runs 16 residues. V shed 3 bases and J 8 bases; nucleotides not matched to a gene: 10. The germline CDR1 and CDR2 sequences are KGHSH and LQKENI. Complete variable domain (other parts from reference TRBV18 and TRBJ2-1): NAGVMQNPRHLVRRRGQEARLRCSPMKGHSHVYWYRQLPEEGLKFMVYLQKENIIDESGMPKERFSAEFPKEGPSILRIQQVVRGDSAAYFCASSPIGTSGIDEQFFGPGTRLTVL.

The chain recombines TRBV29-1 with TRBJ1-1; no firm D call. Between the trimmed V and J ends, which lost 2 bases and 0 bases, there was a span of 7 bases. CDR1 is SQVTM, CDR2 ANQGSEA, per germline. The CDR3 extends over 13 amino acids. The CDR3, as DNA: TGCAGCGTTGAAACAGCTATGAACACTGAAGCTTTCTTT. Amino acids: CSVETAMNTEAFF.

The chain uses TRBV23-1 and TRBJ2-3; TRBD2 matches 12 bases. TRBV23-1 is known as an ORF, though its function is uncertain. V shed 3 bases and J 10 bases; nucleotides not matched to a gene: 11. The CDR3 length is 16 residues. The CDR3 is CASSHYRLAGAAAQYF. The CDR3 bases are TGCGCCAGCAGTCATTATAGACTAGCGGGGGCCGCCGCGCAGTATTTT.

The chain carries TRBV5-1 and TRBJ2-2; D perhaps matches TRBD1 (5 bases). Trimming cost V 4 bases and J 5 bases, with 12 bases left between them. The CDR3 extends over 14 amino acids. Germline V gene data show CDR1 as SGHRS and CDR2 as YFSETQ. CDR3 amino acids: CASSPWTKTGELFF. CDR3 DNA sequence: TGCGCCAGCAGCCCCTGGACAAAAACCGGGGAGCTGTTTTTT.

J is TRBJ1-5 and V is TRBV4-3; 9 bases fit TRBD1. CDR3 size: 15 residues. Germline V lookup: CDR1 LGHNA, CDR2 YSLEER. J was trimmed by 5 bases and V by 4 bases; bases with no gene match: 6. This CDR3 reads CASSLNRGPYQPQHF. The DNA for the CDR3 is TGCGCCAGCAGCCTCAACAGGGGGCCCTATCAGCCCCAGCATTTT.

The V gene is TRBV28, the J gene TRBJ1-6; 8 nucleotides line up with TRBD1. Germline V gene data show CDR1 as MDHEN and CDR2 as SYDVKM. This CDR3 comprises 16 residues. V shed 3 bases and J 7 bases; nucleotides not matched to a gene: 8. The chain's CDR3 is CASSFDQGALNSPLHF. CDR3 DNA sequence: TGTGCCAGCAGTTTTGATCAGGGGGCATTAAATTCACCCCTCCACTTT.